A single sample gave rise to the 18 T cell receptor beta chains below, sequenced in a study of regulatory T cells in long-lasting Graves disease. For TCR beta, libraries came from iRepertoire HTBI primers and Arm-PCR of CDR3 regions. MiXCR was run by TCRdb on the multiplex PCR reads, yielding one entry per CDR3 protein. Among about 540,000 distinct CDR3 sequences listed, approximately 12% were seen once. Time point indicated: newly diagnosed GD, antithyroid drugs for less than 3 months. Extracted PBMC RNA gave rise to the TCR library. The same sample was also studied in work on T cells in Graves' hyperthyroidism and ophthalmopathy.

The sample was peripheral blood mononuclear cells (PBMCs), taken at new diagnosis, from a patient treated with antithyroid drugs. The receptors were sampled from a man aged 30-40 years with Graves disease.

V and J are TRBV6-2 or TRBV6-3 and TRBJ1-1; 9 nucleotides agree with TRBD1. V shed 7 bases, J shed 1 base, and the junction held 7 bases outside the gene matches. Germline-derived CDR1 and CDR2 are MNHEY and SVGEGT. CDR3 length: 15 amino acids. The CDR3 is CASIYTGGGNTEAFF. The CDR3 DNA is TGTGCCAGCATCTACACAGGGGGCGGGAACACTGAAGCTTTCTTT.

This clonotype came up many times. The chain's CDR3 is CSARLAGGAEQYF. CDR3 nucleotides: TGCAGTGCCAGACTAGCGGGAGGTGCCGAGCAGTACTTC. The chain recombines TRBV20-1 with TRBJ2-7, with 13 nucleotides matching TRBD2. V was clipped by 6 bases and J by 6 bases; unmatched bases: 5. CDR3 length equals 13 residues. CDR1 is DFQATT and CDR2 is SNEGSKA in the germline V gene (reference sequence).

This clonotype showed up many times. The chain couples TRBV6-5 to TRBJ2-2; 8 positions match TRBD1. The germline CDR1 and CDR2 sequences are MNHEY and SVGAGI. The CDR3 consists of 16 residues. With V trimmed by 2 bases and J by 7 bases, 9 bases remained unmatched. The CDR3 nucleotides read TGTGCCAGCAGTTACCTAGACAGGGGTCGTAACGGGGAGCTGTTTTTT. Its protein is CASSYLDRGRNGELFF.

J is TRBJ1-2 and V is TRBV20-1; D call uncertain. In germline, CDR1 is DFQATT, CDR2 SNEGSKA (reference sequence). Trimming shortened V by 1 base and J by 8 bases, and 23 bases separated the two germline ends. The length of the CDR3 is 16 residues. CDR3 amino acids: CSARALAWSLGGGYTF. CDR3 DNA sequence: TGCAGTGCTAGAGCTCTCGCTTGGTCCCTTGGCGGGGGCTACACCTTC.

This clonotype has at least ten counts. V gene TRBV5-1 combines with J gene TRBJ2-1; D is possibly TRBD2 (6 bases). Looked up from germline, CDR1 is SGHRS and CDR2 is YFSETQ. Trimming stripped 1 base from V and 5 bases from J, with 10 bases between. The length of the CDR3 is 14 residues. The CDR3 DNA reads as TGCGCCAGCAGCTTGACGGGAGTCGACAATGAGCAGTTCTTC. It is translated as CASSLTGVDNEQFF.

There are many counts of this clonotype. The rearrangement links TRBV29-1 to TRBJ2-5, with 9 bases that match TRBD1. V gave up 8 bases and J gave up 7 bases; unmatched junction bases: 11. Germline V gene lookup returns CDR1 SQVTM and CDR2 ANQGSEA. The CDR3 runs to 13 residues. The CDR3 DNA sequence: TGCAGCTTCAACCGGGACAGGGACGGGACCCAGTACTTC. It yields the protein CSFNRDRDGTQYF. The full variable domain, its missing parts supplied by reference TRBV29-1 and TRBJ2-5, is SAVISQKPSRDICQRGTSLTIQCQVDSQVTMMFWYRQQPGQSLTLIATANQGSEATYESGFVIDKFPISRPNLTFSTLTVSNMSPEDSSIYLCSFNRDRDGTQYFGPGTRLLVL.

This clonotype has a count of ten or more. The chain joins TRBV7-2 to TRBJ2-1; no definite D call. There are 13 residues in the CDR3. In germline, CDR1 is SGHTA, CDR2 FQGNSA. V shed 4 bases and J shed 10 bases, with 14 bases lying between them. CDR3 in DNA: TGTGCCAGCAGCTATGTCCAGTTCCGGGAGCAGTTCTTC. Residues: CASSYVQFREQFF. Complete variable domain (other parts from reference TRBV7-2 and TRBJ2-1): GAGVSQSPSNKVTEKGKDVELRCDPISGHTALYWYRQSLGQGLEFLIYFQGNSAPDKSGLPSDRFSAERTGGSVSTLTIQRTQQEDSAVYLCASSYVQFREQFFGPGTRLTVL.

The chain carries TRBV6-1 and TRBJ2-1, with 10 bases identical to TRBD2. Trimming at V came to 6 bases and at J to 5 bases, leaving 7 bases not matched to a gene. The germline V gene has CDR1 MNHNS and CDR2 SASEGT. The CDR3 length is 15 residues. CDR3 nucleotide sequence: TGTGCCAGCAGCCCTAGCGGGAGAAAGCACAATGAGCAGTTCTTC. This gives the protein CASSPSGRKHNEQFF.

CDR3 sequence: CASSWSPSGHYEQYF. DNA for the CDR3: TGTGCCAGCAGTTGGAGTCCTAGCGGACACTACGAGCAGTACTTC. This chain links TRBV6-2 or TRBV6-3 with TRBJ2-7; TRBD2 matches at 7 bases. Trimming removed 4 bases from V and 3 bases from J; junction bases left unmatched: 9. The CDR3 contains 15 residues. Germline CDR1 reads MNHEY; CDR2 reads SVGEGT.

J is TRBJ2-2 and V is TRBV19, with 7 bases matching TRBD2. V shed 7 bases and J 7 bases; nucleotides not matched to a gene: 15. CDR3 length: 16 amino acids. Germline V lookup: CDR1 LNHDA, CDR2 SQIVND (reference sequence). The CDR3 DNA follows: TGTGCCAGTACCCCAAGCCGACTAGCCGGGGGCGGGGAGCTGTTTTTT. Its protein product is CASTPSRLAGGGELFF.

Ten or more counts support this clonotype. The chain links TRBV7-2 to TRBJ2-5; possible D gene TRBD2, 5 bases. V dropped 4 bases and J dropped 3 bases, with 9 bases sitting between them. This CDR3 region has 13 residues. CDR1 is SGHTA and CDR2 is FQGNSA in the germline V gene. CDR3 sequence: CASSSQLEETQYF. The CDR3 DNA sequence: TGTGCCAGCAGCTCCCAACTAGAAGAGACCCAGTACTTC.

The chain joins TRBV5-1 to TRBJ2-5, with 8 bases fitting TRBD2. Germline values: CDR1 SGHRS, CDR2 YFSETQ. Losses at the gene ends were 4 bases for V and 3 bases for J; bases not matched to a gene: 8. The CDR3 totals 15 residues. The DNA for the CDR3 is TGCGCCAGCAGCCTCCTCGGAGCGGGAGAAGAGACCCAGTACTTC. It encodes CASSLLGAGEETQYF.

This clonotype has a count of ten or more. The V call is TRBV20-1, the J call TRBJ2-3; 8 nucleotides match TRBD2. Germline lookup yields CDR1 DFQATT and CDR2 SNEGSKA (reference sequence). CDR3 length: 12 amino acids. CDR3: CRGTSGADTQYF. Written as DNA, the CDR3 is TGCAGGGGGACTAGTGGCGCAGATACGCAGTATTTT.

As to this clonotype: A much larger clone sits a single nucleotide away, making a read error possible. The chain has TRBV11-2 and TRBJ2-5; no firm D call. This CDR3 region has 13 residues. Germline V CDR1 and CDR2: SGHAT, FQNNGV. DNA of the CDR3: TGTGCCAGCAGCTTATTTACCCAAGAGACCCGGTACTTC. It yields the protein CASSLFTQETRYF.

This clonotype has at least ten counts. This chain joins TRBV7-8 and TRBJ1-5, with TRBD1 matching 7 bases. The V segment lost 4 bases and the J segment 4 bases; nucleotides outside the gene matches: 19. The CDR3 extends over 19 amino acids. Germline CDR1 is SGHVS and CDR2 is FQNEAQ. The CDR3 region is CASSSRVIPGGSYNQPQHF. CDR3 DNA sequence: TGTGCCAGCAGCTCGCGGGTAATACCAGGGGGGTCTTATAATCAGCCCCAGCATTTT.

Many counts were recorded for this clonotype. The V and J genes are TRBV6-1 and TRBJ1-1; D unresolved. This CDR3 is built from 13 residues. CDR1 is MNHNS and CDR2 is SASEGT in the germline V gene. Trimming cost V 6 bases and J 0 bases, with 8 bases left between them. CDR3 residues: CASRPTMNTEAFF. DNA of the CDR3: TGTGCCAGCAGACCCACAATGAACACTGAAGCTTTCTTT.

As for this clonotype: This likely came from a read error, as a far larger clone is one base away. V is TRBV6-2 or TRBV6-3 and J is TRBJ1-1, with D unclear. There are 11 residues in the CDR3. Looked up from germline, CDR1 is MNHEY and CDR2 is SVGEGT. The CDR3 loop is CASTLNTEALF. Here the CDR3 DNA reads TGTGCCAGCACCCTGAACACTGAAGCTCTCTTT.

In this sample, this clonotype turned up many times. The rearrangement links TRBV30 to TRBJ2-7; tentative D call: TRBD1 (6 bases). The V and J ends lost 0 bases and 4 bases respectively, with 7 bases between them. The CDR3 has 12 residues. Per the germline V gene, CDR1 is GTSNPN and CDR2 is SVGIG (reference sequence). CDR3 in DNA: TGTGCCTGGAGTGTACAGGGATACGAGCAGTACTTC. It codes for CAWSVQGYEQYF.